The 27 T cell receptor beta chains listed next were all sequenced from one sample in a study of T cells after yellow fever vaccination. From the 5' RACE reads, TCRdb called clonotypes with MiXCR, one entry per CDR3 protein. The sample shows hundreds of thousands of distinct CDR3 sequences, around an eighth of them seen only once. Sample: PBMCs, taken on the day of the yellow fever booster vaccination. These receptors were taken from a man aged 25 to 40 who received the YFV17D yellow fever vaccine.

This clonotype was detected only a few times. The chain combines TRBV29-1 with TRBJ2-1; D possibly corresponds to TRBD2 (6 bases). V dropped 1 base and J dropped 4 bases, with 8 bases sitting between them. Germline V gene lookup returns CDR1 SQVTM and CDR2 ANQGSEA. CDR3 length equals 13 residues. CDR3: CSVEGLAYNEQFF. Written as DNA, the CDR3 is TGCAGCGTTGAAGGTCTAGCGTACAATGAGCAGTTCTTC.

At least ten counts were recorded for this clonotype. The chain has TRBV20-1 and TRBJ2-3; D is ambiguous. Germline CDR1 DFQATT, CDR2 SNEGSKA (reference sequence). The V and J ends lost 3 bases and 5 bases respectively, with 6 bases between them. The length of the CDR3 is 11 residues. DNA of the CDR3: TGCAGTGCTAGTCGCGGAGATACGCAGTATTTT. Protein sequence: CSASRGDTQYF.

The table lists this clonotype with a few counts. The chain couples TRBV20-1 to TRBJ2-3; 8 nucleotides match TRBD1. V shed 5 bases, J shed 3 bases, and the junction held 10 bases outside the gene matches. The V gene's germline CDR1 is DFQATT and CDR2 SNEGSKA (reference sequence). The CDR3 extends over 15 amino acids. The CDR3 DNA reads TGCAGTGCTTACCGTGGACAGGGCTCGACAGATACGCAGTATTTT. Protein product: CSAYRGQGSTDTQYF.

This clonotype was observed a few times. The CDR3 sequence: CSARRSQGLVQETQYF. In nucleotides, the CDR3 is TGCAGTGCTAGACGTTCTCAGGGACTAGTTCAAGAGACCCAGTACTTC. J is TRBJ2-5 and V is TRBV20-1, with TRBD2 matching 8 bases. Germline CDR1 and CDR2: DFQATT and SNEGSKA (reference sequence). CDR3 length equals 16 residues. With 2 bases clipped from V and 2 bases from J, the junction kept 10 bases outside the gene matches.

The genes are TRBV7-8 and TRBJ1-1; D is unclear. V was shortened by 4 bases and J by 1 base, with 10 bases between the two germline ends. This CDR3 comprises 14 residues. CDR1 SGHVS and CDR2 FQNEAQ come from the germline V gene. In DNA form, the CDR3 reads TGTGCCAGCAGCTCACGGGTGGGGAACACTGAAGCTTTCTTT. Amino acids: CASSSRVGNTEAFF.

V is TRBV6-5 and J is TRBJ2-7; D unresolved. CDR3 length: 16 amino acids. From germline, CDR1 is MNHEY and CDR2 SVGAGI. V dropped 6 bases and J dropped 6 bases, with 24 bases sitting between them. The CDR3 protein is CASSPVAQVAPGEQYF. In DNA, the CDR3 is TGTGCCAGCAGCCCGGTCGCGCAGGTGGCCCCAGGCGAGCAGTACTTC.

The rearrangement joins TRBV18 to TRBJ2-7; the D is unclear. CDR1 KGHSH and CDR2 LQKENI come from the germline V gene. This CDR3 region has 15 residues. V lost 0 bases, J lost 3 bases, and 12 bases lay in between. In DNA form, the CDR3 reads TGTGCCAGCTCACCACCGGATTGGGCGGTCTACGAGCAGTACTTC. Its protein is CASSPPDWAVYEQYF.

V gene TRBV5-4 combines with J gene TRBJ2-7; D remains ambiguous. Per germline, CDR1 SGHNT and CDR2 YYREEE (reference sequence). The CDR3 runs to 14 residues. Trimming took off 0 bases at V and 6 bases at J, with 13 bases between the two ends. CDR3: CASSLGNRKGEQYF. The DNA of the CDR3 is TGTGCCAGCAGCTTGGGGAACCGAAAGGGCGAGCAGTACTTC.

The chain uses TRBV5-1 and TRBJ2-7; the D gene is possibly TRBD2 (7 bases). Per the germline V gene, CDR1 is SGHRS and CDR2 is YFSETQ. V gave up 2 bases and J gave up 5 bases, with 17 bases separating them. This CDR3 has 15 residues. The CDR3 sequence is CASSFPGGGSHEQYF. The CDR3 nucleotides are TGCGCCAGCAGCTTCCCCGGGGGCGGGAGCCACGAGCAGTACTTC.

V usage is TRBV12-3 or TRBV12-4 and J usage is TRBJ1-6; D call uncertain. The CDR3 consists of 15 residues. V lost 1 base, J lost 11 bases, and 15 bases lay in between. CDR3 sequence reads: CASSLDASSRAPLHF. The DNA of the CDR3 is TGTGCCAGCAGTTTAGACGCATCCTCGAGGGCACCCCTCCACTTT.

This clonotype was seen more than once but under ten times. The V gene is TRBV2, the J gene TRBJ2-1; TRBD2 matches 10 bases. Germline assignment: CDR1 SNHLY and CDR2 FYNNEI. CDR3 length equals 17 residues. After removal of 5 bases from V and 4 bases from J, the junction contained 11 bases not matched to a gene. As DNA, the CDR3 is TGTGCCAGCAGTTTTACACTAGCGGGGCCGAGGTACAATGAGCAGTTCTTC. This encodes CASSFTLAGPRYNEQFF.

This chain connects TRBV3-1 to TRBJ2-5; TRBD2 matches 12 bases. The trim removed 0 bases at V and 1 base at J, leaving 3 bases unmatched. In germline, CDR1 is LGHDT, CDR2 YNNKEL (reference sequence). This CDR3 region has 17 residues. The CDR3 protein is CASSQEGTSGPQETQYF. The CDR3 DNA reads TGTGCCAGCAGCCAAGAGGGGACTAGCGGGCCCCAAGAGACCCAGTACTTC.

The gene calls are TRBV9 and TRBJ2-3, with D perhaps assigned TRBD1 or TRBD2 (5 bases each). V was cut by 0 bases and J by 1 base, with 12 bases left in between. The germline gives CDR1 SGDLS, CDR2 YYNGEE. The CDR3 has 16 amino acids. The CDR3: CASSVEALGGTDTQYF. DNA of the CDR3: TGTGCCAGCAGCGTAGAGGCCCTGGGGGGCACAGATACGCAGTATTTT.

This rearrangement joins TRBV20-1 to TRBJ2-1, with a weak D call TRBD2 (6 bases). The CDR3 is made up of 14 amino acids. The V gene's germline CDR1 is DFQATT and CDR2 SNEGSKA (reference sequence). Between the trimmed V and J ends, which lost 6 bases and 10 bases, there was a span of 22 bases. The CDR3 DNA reads as TGCAGTGCACCCCTGGGGGGTTGGGGCGGGGAGCAGTTCTTC. Amino acid sequence: CSAPLGGWGGEQFF.

In this sample, this clonotype turned up a few times. CDR3 sequence (DNA): TGCAGCGGCTGCGGACAGGGATACACTGAAGCTTTCTTT. Translation gives CSGCGQGYTEAFF. The chain employs TRBV29-1 and TRBJ1-1; TRBD1 matches at 8 bases. This CDR3 comprises 13 residues. The germline V gene has CDR1 SQVTM and CDR2 ANQGSEA. The V gene end was trimmed by 7 bases and the J gene end by 3 bases; junction bases not matched to a gene: 7.

This clonotype was picked up a small number of times. V and J are TRBV11-2 and TRBJ2-6; 8 bases fit TRBD1. This CDR3 is 19 amino acids long. Trimming cost V 1 base and J 4 bases; bases outside gene matches: 12. CDR1 is SGHAT and CDR2 is FQNNGV in the germline V gene. CDR3: CASSLVSGTGFTGANVLTF. CDR3 nucleotide sequence: TGTGCCAGCAGCTTAGTTTCCGGGACAGGTTTTACCGGGGCCAACGTCCTGACTTTC.

Ten or more counts support this clonotype. The rearrangement uses TRBV20-1 and TRBJ2-7; 8 bases are a match to TRBD2. The CDR3 sequence is 16 residues long. Per germline, CDR1 DFQATT and CDR2 SNEGSKA (reference sequence). With 1 base clipped from V and 0 bases from J, the junction kept 8 bases outside the gene matches. DNA for the CDR3: TGCAGTGCTAGAGGAGGGGCTAGCGGGCTCTCCTACGAGCAGTACTTC. This translates into CSARGGASGLSYEQYF.

This clonotype was seen a handful of times. The chain joins TRBV12-3 or TRBV12-4 to TRBJ1-3; D not resolved. The CDR3 covers 16 residues. The germline V and J ends were trimmed by 3 bases and 0 bases, with 12 bases remaining between them. This chain's CDR3 is CASSFAAGSSGNTIYF. CDR3 in DNA: TGTGCCAGCAGTTTCGCCGCAGGAAGCTCTGGAAACACCATATATTTT.

This clonotype has just a few counts. The V call is TRBV29-1, the J call TRBJ2-1, with 9 bases identical to TRBD2. From germline, CDR1 is SQVTM and CDR2 ANQGSEA. This CDR3 spans 14 amino acids. With V trimmed by 0 bases and J by 4 bases, 1 base remained unmatched. As DNA, the CDR3 is TGCAGCGTTGAAGAGAGCGGGGGGTACAATGAGCAGTTCTTC. The encoded protein is CSVEESGGYNEQFF.

V usage is TRBV10-3 and J usage is TRBJ1-6; D not resolved. The V and J ends lost 6 bases and 10 bases respectively, with 16 bases between them. The CDR3 extends over 14 amino acids. The germline V gene has CDR1 ENHRY and CDR2 SYGVKD. Written as DNA, the CDR3 is TGTGCCATCAGAGCGGAACTAGGTGGCTCACCCCTCCACTTT. This codes for CAIRAELGGSPLHF.

The rearrangement links TRBV3-1 to TRBJ2-7; 8 bases match TRBD1. CDR3 length equals 19 residues. Germline V gene lookup returns CDR1 LGHDT and CDR2 YNNKEL (reference sequence). V lost 2 bases and J lost 0; bases outside the gene matches: 15. The DNA of the CDR3 is TGTGCCAGCAGCCAACTGCCCGGGACAGGTGAAATTAGCTCCTACGAGCAGTACTTC. Translating it yields CASSQLPGTGEISSYEQYF.

The rearrangement joins TRBV28 to TRBJ1-5, with a tentative D call TRBD1 (5 bases). Germline V gene sequence: CDR1 MDHEN, CDR2 SYDVKM. Trimming removed 6 bases from V and 6 bases from J, with 15 bases in between. The CDR3 is 14 residues long. CDR3 DNA sequence: TGTGCCAGCAGGGGGGGGACTGGGGGTCAGCCCCAGCATTTT. This gives the protein CASRGGTGGQPQHF.

This clonotype was detected only a few times. The chain carries TRBV20-1 and TRBJ2-7; D might be TRBD1 (6 bases). The CDR3 extends over 13 amino acids. V was shortened by 3 bases and J by 3 bases, with 12 bases between the two germline ends. Per germline, CDR1 DFQATT and CDR2 SNEGSKA (reference sequence). The chain's CDR3 is CSASGTSNYEQYF. The CDR3 DNA is TGCAGTGCTAGCGGGACATCCAACTACGAGCAGTACTTC.

The chain combines TRBV9 with TRBJ2-5, with TRBD1 identical over 7 bases. V gave up 5 bases and J gave up 3 bases; unmatched junction bases: 10. The CDR3 is 15 residues long. Germline V lookup: CDR1 SGDLS, CDR2 YYNGEE. The CDR3 bases are TGTGCCAGCAGTACCACCCCCGGGACAGAAGAGACCCAGTACTTC. This translates into CASSTTPGTEETQYF.

This clonotype appeared many times. The CDR3 DNA reads TGTGCCAGCAGCCCAGGGGCTGGCACTACAAATGAGCAGTTCTTC. Encoded protein: CASSPGAGTTNEQFF. This sequence joins TRBV5-4 and TRBJ2-1, with TRBD1 as a possible D gene (6 bases). Germline lookup yields CDR1 SGHNT and CDR2 YYREEE (reference sequence). The length of the CDR3 is 15 residues. V was pared by 4 bases and J by 7 bases, with 18 bases between.

In DNA, the CDR3 is TGCAGTGCTAGAGATCTAGCGGAAAGCACAGATACGCAGTATTTT. This encodes CSARDLAESTDTQYF. The rearrangement links TRBV20-1 to TRBJ2-3; 7 nucleotides match TRBD2. The CDR3 consists of 15 residues. V lost 0 bases to trimming and J lost 0 bases; unmatched junction nucleotides: 3. The germline CDR1 and CDR2 sequences are DFQATT and SNEGSKA (reference sequence).

This chain uses TRBV6-5 with TRBJ2-2, with D perhaps matching TRBD2 (5 bases). Trimming shortened V by 4 bases and J by 1 base, and 16 bases separated the two germline ends. The CDR3 contains 17 residues. The germline V gene encodes CDR1 MNHEY and CDR2 SVGAGI. The CDR3 nucleotides are TGTGCCAGCAGTTCTCCTAGAGCTAGCTTGAACACCGGGGAGCTGTTTTTT. Amino acid sequence: CASSSPRASLNTGELFF.